This TCR beta chain was identified during a study of blood T cells in healthy people across ages. Study observations and caveats: Older age coincided with a roughly linear decline in TCR beta diversity per million T cells.

Isolation yielded PBMCs, at least 6.5 million per sample, in every case. Germline loops: CDR1 MDHEN, CDR2 SYDVKM. V was pared by 8 bases and J by 8 bases, with 19 bases between. The CDR3 covers 15 residues. Turning to this clonotype: Antigen: not known.

Primers used in a second PCR of about 7 to 12 cycles were a sample-barcoded 5' primer and a J-beta primer mix. TCRdb passed the 5' RACE reads through MiXCR, listing each CDR3 protein once. Among around 900,000 distinct CDR3 sequences, roughly 51% were seen once, and the ten largest hold over 20%. The specimen was blood. The gene calls are TRBV28 and TRBJ1-6; D unresolved. The sequence derives from a woman aged 60-70 years in good health. The CDR3 protein is CASQTRPTADSPLHF. The CDR3, as DNA: TGTGCCAGCCAAACACGGCCCACGGCGGATTCACCCCTCCACTTT.